Below are 16 T cell receptor beta chains sequenced from a single sample in a study of blood T cell repertoires in COVID-19. The assay was immunoSEQ multiplex PCR, and TCRdb's table has in-frame clones only and misses some. The table shows approximately 180,000 clones, with more than 75% occurring only once. Sequencing used PBMCs or T cells enriched from blood (not recorded which). These receptors originate from a woman in her 50s with acute COVID-19.

This clone has just a few counts. This chain joins TRBV27 and TRBJ1-1; 9 nucleotides match TRBD1. Germline-derived CDR1 and CDR2 are MNHEY and SMNVEV (reference sequence). CDR3 length equals 16 residues. The V and J ends lost 8 bases and 5 bases, in that order; junction bases with no gene match: 15. CDR3 sequence reads: CASGNRGRRDGTEAFF. The CDR3 coding sequence is TGTGCCAGCGGAAACAGGGGGCGCAGGGATGGGACTGAAGCTTTCTTT.

In regard to this clone: Compared with germline, one end of the junction differs, possibly owing to a read error. The V call is TRBV7-3, the J call TRBJ2-2; 9 bases are a match to TRBD2. The CDR3 spans 14 residues. Germline-derived CDR1 and CDR2 are SGHTA and FQGTGA. CDR3 loop: CARSARGGGGELFF. In DNA form, the CDR3 reads TGCGCCCGCAGCGCGCGGGGGGGCGGCGGGGAGCTGTTTTTT.

J is TRBJ2-2 and V is TRBV29-1; weak D call: TRBD2 (7 bases). CDR3 length: 15 residues. V lost 8 bases to trimming and J lost 4 bases, with 20 bases between them. Germline assignment: CDR1 SQVTM and CDR2 ANQGSEA. The CDR3 protein is CSLGGAQGSTGELFF. CDR3 coding DNA: TGCAGCCTGGGGGGGGCCCAGGGTAGCACCGGGGAGCTGTTTTTT.

The genes are TRBV28 and TRBJ1-2; 9 bases map to TRBD1. This CDR3 comprises 15 residues. The V gene end was trimmed by 4 bases and the J gene end by 8 bases; junction bases not matched to a gene: 11. Germline values: CDR1 MDHEN, CDR2 SYDVKM. The DNA of the CDR3 is TGTGCCAGCAGTTCCCCCGGGACAGGGTCTAGCGGCTACACCTTC. This codes for CASSSPGTGSSGYTF.

This clone is a singleton in its sample. This chain links TRBV6-1 with TRBJ1-2; D ambiguous. CDR3 length: 12 residues. Trimming took off 2 bases at V and 5 bases at J, with 6 bases between the two ends. CDR1 MNHNS and CDR2 SASEGT come from the germline V gene. CDR3 DNA sequence: TGTGCCAGCAGTGAATGGCGGTATGGCTACACCTTC. Protein sequence: CASSEWRYGYTF.

The rearrangement links TRBV4-1 to TRBJ2-2; 8 nucleotides align to TRBD2. This CDR3 has 16 amino acids. With 1 base clipped from V and 4 bases from J, the junction kept 5 bases outside the gene matches. CDR1 is MGHRA, CDR2 YSYEKL, per germline. The CDR3 sequence is CASSQGAGAVTGELFF. CDR3 bases: TGCGCCAGCAGCCAAGGAGCGGGGGCCGTCACCGGGGAGCTGTTTTTT.

CDR3 bases: TGTGCCAGCAAAGTGCGGGGGTCGAGCTATAATTCACCCCTCCACTTT. This sequence encodes CASKVRGSSYNSPLHF. The gene calls are TRBV2 and TRBJ1-6; weak D call: TRBD1 (5 bases). Trimming shortened V by 7 bases and J by 3 bases, and 16 bases separated the two germline ends. The germline gives CDR1 SNHLY, CDR2 FYNNEI. This CDR3 has 16 residues.

This chain connects TRBV6-5 to TRBJ2-3; 7 bases are shared with TRBD1. The CDR3 contains 15 residues. From germline, CDR1 is MNHEY and CDR2 SVGAGI. Trimming at V came to 5 bases and at J to 2 bases, leaving 7 bases not matched to a gene. The CDR3 region is CASSRDGTATDTQYF. CDR3 sequence (DNA): TGTGCCAGCAGTCGGGACGGGACAGCCACAGATACGCAGTATTTT.

The V call is TRBV5-6, the J call TRBJ2-5; D is unresolved. Germline assignment: CDR1 SGHDT and CDR2 YYEEEE. This CDR3 is 11 amino acids long. Trimming stripped 4 bases from V and 5 bases from J, with 6 bases between. CDR3: CASSHRETQYF. In nucleotides, the CDR3 is TGTGCCAGCAGCCACCGGGAGACCCAGTACTTC. Full variable domain (rest looked up from reference TRBV5-6 and TRBJ2-5): DAGVTQSPTHLIKTRGQQVTLRCSPKSGHDTVSWYQQALGQGPQFIFQYYEEEERQRGNFPDRFSGHQFPNYSSELNVNALLLGDSALYLCASSHRETQYFGPGTRLLVL.

This sequence joins TRBV2 and TRBJ1-1, with 11 bases matching TRBD1. The CDR3 length is 17 residues. The V segment lost 0 bases and the J segment 5 bases; nucleotides outside the gene matches: 8. Germline CDR1 reads SNHLY; CDR2 reads FYNNEI. The CDR3 here is CASSEAPGQGANTEAFF. In DNA, the CDR3 is TGTGCCAGCAGTGAAGCGCCCGGACAGGGGGCGAATACTGAAGCTTTCTTT.

The chain is built from TRBV28 and TRBJ1-3; D is undetermined. Trimming removed 6 bases at V and 0 bases at J, with 12 bases between. CDR3 length equals 15 residues. The germline CDR1 and CDR2 sequences are MDHEN and SYDVKM. Here the CDR3 DNA reads TGTGCCAGCAGGGAGACGGTGCCCTCTGGAAACACCATATATTTT. This sequence encodes CASRETVPSGNTIYF.

On this clone: One base away lies a much larger clone, so this may be a sequencing read error. The chain uses TRBV3-1 (or the pseudogene TRBV3-2) and TRBJ1-1; D not certain. Trimming shortened V by 2 bases and J by 1 base, and 5 bases separated the two germline ends. The CDR3 contains 13 residues. CDR1 LGHDT and CDR2 YNNKEL come from the germline V gene (reference sequence). CDR3 in amino acids: CASSQRQNTEAFF. CDR3 bases: TGTGCCAGCAGCCAAAGACAGAACACTGAAGCTTTCTTT.

With regard to this clone: Other nucleotide sequences in the sample specify the same CDR3. This chain links TRBV25-1 with TRBJ1-3; D unclear. Per the germline V gene, CDR1 is MGHDK and CDR2 is SYGVNS. V was cut by 5 bases and J by 3 bases, with 5 bases left in between. The CDR3 runs 12 residues. The CDR3 is CASSPSGNTIYF. The CDR3 bases are TGTGCCAGCAGTCCCAGTGGAAACACCATATATTTT.

V usage is TRBV30 and J usage is TRBJ1-2; D perhaps matches TRBD1 (6 bases). Trimming shortened V by 0 bases and J by 4 bases, and 12 bases separated the two germline ends. Germline V gives CDR1 GTSNPN, CDR2 SVGIG (reference sequence). The CDR3 runs 14 residues. The CDR3 coding sequence is TGTGCCTGGAGTGTTTGGGGGCTGGGCTATGGCTACACCTTC. This codes for CAWSVWGLGYGYTF.

In regard to this clone: Additional DNA sequences in this sample encode the identical CDR3. The J gene is TRBJ1-2, the V gene TRBV6-5; D is unclear. The germline V gene has CDR1 MNHEY and CDR2 SVGAGI. The germline V and J ends were trimmed by 2 bases and 2 bases, with 9 bases remaining between them. CDR3 size: 14 residues. The CDR3 nucleotides read TGTGCCAGCAGTTACCGGGAAAAGAACTATGGCTACACCTTC. It codes for CASSYREKNYGYTF.

This clone has only a few counts. The V and J genes are TRBV3-1 (or the pseudogene TRBV3-2) and TRBJ1-2; D call uncertain. The CDR3 consists of 15 residues. Deletions cut 0 bases from V and 8 bases from J, with 16 bases between. Germline V gene sequence: CDR1 LGHDT, CDR2 YNNKEL (reference sequence). This chain's CDR3 is CASSQDFRKNVGYTF. The CDR3 bases are TGTGCCAGCAGCCAAGATTTCAGGAAGAATGTGGGCTACACCTTC.